Listed below are T cell receptor beta chains from one sample, sequenced in a study of early T cells in non-severe SARS-CoV-2 infection. TCRdb independently ran MiXCR on the 5' RACE reads; one entry per CDR3 protein. The sample has 79,000 or so distinct CDR3 sequences, around 13% seen once. Material: whole blood. The receptors were gathered from an adult who was a healthcare worker with PCR-confirmed SARS-CoV-2 infection or an uninfected control (not recorded which). CDR3s leave out the opening cysteine and the closing phenylalanine or tryptophan.

v_gene,j_gene,len,CDR3aa
TRBV6-2/TRBV6-3,TRBJ2-5,13,ASSLRPNMQETQY
TRBV6-6,TRBJ2-7,9,ASSDRGEQY
TRBV10-3,TRBJ2-1,12,AIRTGTIYNEQF
TRBV3-2,TRBJ2-1,12,ASSPPPVCNEQF
TRBV28,TRBJ1-2,12,ASSFGGALNGYT
TRBV6-5,TRBJ2-7,11,ASSYTVSYEQY
TRBV28,TRBJ2-2,13,ASAPGGQRTGELF
TRBV5-4,TRBJ1-5,12,ASSLDGANQPQH
TRBV5-1,TRBJ2-7,12,ASSFGTGGYEQY
TRBV12-3/TRBV12-4,TRBJ1-1,15,ASSLFPRTGWNTEAF
TRBV20-1,TRBJ2-1,12,SAGDSGLYNEQF
TRBV18,TRBJ2-7,13,ASSPRDKHSYEQY
TRBV27,TRBJ1-1,15,ASSLTHRQGSNTEAF
TRBV7-9,TRBJ2-1,13,ASSFRDYSYNEQF
TRBV6-1,TRBJ2-7,12,ASSVDRSFYEQY
TRBV18,TRBJ2-5,11,ASSPQVGETQY
TRBV10-2,TRBJ1-6,9,ASMGASPLH
TRBV28,TRBJ2-1,14,ASSFLAGHSYNEKF
TRBV7-2,TRBJ2-3,12,ASRKTGGTDTQY
TRBV28,TRBJ1-3,10,ASSPPEGTIY
TRBV24-1,TRBJ2-3,15,ATSDPPGQGGTDTQY
TRBV19,TRBJ1-2,12,ASSPTGGNYGYT